The clone carrying this T cell receptor beta chain came up once. Its antigen remains unidentified. The CDR3 has 13 amino acids. Trimming removed 6 bases at V and 6 bases at J, with 11 bases between. The germline V gene encodes CDR1 MDHEN and CDR2 SYDVKM. The data belong to a study of somatic mutations in cytotoxic T cells in rheumatoid arthritis. At the level of the study: Flow sorting at nearly 100% purity was applied to some V beta antibody-stained T-cell populations, which included V beta1+ cells sequenced for TCRB.

Study results and caveats: Some patients, about an eighth of the roughly 60, had a largest CD8+ clone that exceeded 20% of CD8+ cells.

The table came from immunoSEQ multiplex PCR; TCRdb's copy has only in-frame clones and leaves some out. The repertoire holds some 40,000 clones, with more than 80% as singletons. The genes are TRBV28 and TRBJ1-4; D remains unclear. Sequencing was done on a sample of CD8+ T cells sorted from blood. The clonotype comes from a man aged 35 to 55 in good health. CDR3 nucleotide sequence: TGTGCCAGCAGCCCTACAGTAGATGAAAAACTGTTTTTT. Its protein is CASSPTVDEKLFF.